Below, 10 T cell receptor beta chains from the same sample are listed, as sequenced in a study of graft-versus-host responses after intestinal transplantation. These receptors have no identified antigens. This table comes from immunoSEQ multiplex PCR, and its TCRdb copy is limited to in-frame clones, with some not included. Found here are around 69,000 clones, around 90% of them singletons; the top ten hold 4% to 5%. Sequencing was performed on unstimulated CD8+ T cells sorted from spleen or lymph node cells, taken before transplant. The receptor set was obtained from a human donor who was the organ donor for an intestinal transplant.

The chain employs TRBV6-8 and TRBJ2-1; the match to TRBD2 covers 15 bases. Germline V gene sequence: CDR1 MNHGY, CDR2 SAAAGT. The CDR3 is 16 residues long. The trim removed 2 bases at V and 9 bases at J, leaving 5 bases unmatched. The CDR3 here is CASSYRTSGGALEQFF. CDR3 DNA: TGTGCCAGCAGTTACAGGACTAGCGGGGGGGCCCTTGAGCAGTTCTTC.

The CDR3 spells CASRRQGLTFF. The CDR3 nucleotides are TGTGCCAGCAGAAGACAGGGGCTGACTTTCTTT. J is TRBJ1-1 and V is TRBV28, with 8 bases identical to TRBD1. Looked up from germline, CDR1 is MDHEN and CDR2 is SYDVKM. V gave up 6 bases and J gave up 12 bases; unmatched junction bases: 6. The CDR3 loop spans 11 amino acids.

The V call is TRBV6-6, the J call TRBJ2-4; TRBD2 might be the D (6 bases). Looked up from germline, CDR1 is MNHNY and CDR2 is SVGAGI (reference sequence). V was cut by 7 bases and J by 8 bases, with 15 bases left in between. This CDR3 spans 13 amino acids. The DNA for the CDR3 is TGTGCCAGCACGTGGACTATTCAAGACATTCAGTACTTC. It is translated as CASTWTIQDIQYF.

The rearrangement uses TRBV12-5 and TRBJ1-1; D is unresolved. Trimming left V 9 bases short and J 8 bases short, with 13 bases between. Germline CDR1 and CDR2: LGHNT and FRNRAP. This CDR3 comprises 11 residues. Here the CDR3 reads CAREEGFEAFF. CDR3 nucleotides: TGTGCTAGGGAGGAGGGATTCGAAGCTTTCTTT.

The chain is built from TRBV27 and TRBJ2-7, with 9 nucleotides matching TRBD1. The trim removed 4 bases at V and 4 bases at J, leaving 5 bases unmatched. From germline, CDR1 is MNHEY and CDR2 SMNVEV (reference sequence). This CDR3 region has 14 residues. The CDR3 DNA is TGTGCCAGCAGTTCCAGGGACAGGGTATACGAGCAGTACGTC. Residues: CASSSRDRVYEQYV.

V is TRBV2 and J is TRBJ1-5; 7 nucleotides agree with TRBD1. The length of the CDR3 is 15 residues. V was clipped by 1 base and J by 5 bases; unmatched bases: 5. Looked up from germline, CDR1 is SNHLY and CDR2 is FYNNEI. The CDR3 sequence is CASSEGQGFYQPQHF. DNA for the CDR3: TGTGCCAGCAGTGAAGGACAGGGTTTTTATCAGCCCCAGCATTTT. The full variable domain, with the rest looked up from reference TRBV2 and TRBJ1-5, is EPEVTQTPSHQVTQMGQEVILRCVPISNHLYFYWYRQILGQKVEFLVSFYNNEISEKSEIFDDQFSVERPDGSNFTLKIRSTKLEDSAMYFCASSEGQGFYQPQHFGDGTRLSIL.

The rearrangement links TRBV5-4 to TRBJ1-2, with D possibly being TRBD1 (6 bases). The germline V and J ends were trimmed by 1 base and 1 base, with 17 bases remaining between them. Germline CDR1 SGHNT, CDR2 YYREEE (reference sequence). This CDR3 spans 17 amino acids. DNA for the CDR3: TGTGCCAGCAGCTTGAATCTCGGGGCAGGGGATAACTATGGCTACACCTTC. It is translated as CASSLNLGAGDNYGYTF. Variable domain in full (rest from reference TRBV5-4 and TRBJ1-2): ETGVTQSPTHLIKTRGQQVTLRCSSQSGHNTVSWYQQALGQGPQFIFQYYREEENGRGNFPPRFSGLQFPNYSSELNVNALELDDSALYLCASSLNLGAGDNYGYTFGSGTRLTVV.

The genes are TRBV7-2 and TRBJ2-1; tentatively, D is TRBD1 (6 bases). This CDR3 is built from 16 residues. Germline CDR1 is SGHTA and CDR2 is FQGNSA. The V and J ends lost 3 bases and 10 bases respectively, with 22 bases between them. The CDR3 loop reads CASSFSRDIGMLEQFF. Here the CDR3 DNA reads TGTGCCAGCAGCTTCAGTCGGGACATCGGTATGTTGGAGCAGTTCTTC.

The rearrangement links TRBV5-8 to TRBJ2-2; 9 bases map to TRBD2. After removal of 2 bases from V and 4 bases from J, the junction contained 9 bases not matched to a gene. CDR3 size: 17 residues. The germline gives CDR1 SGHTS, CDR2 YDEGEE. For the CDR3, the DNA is TGTGCCAGCAGCTTCTCCGGGACTAGCCGTTTCACCGGGGAGCTGTTTTTT. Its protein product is CASSFSGTSRFTGELFF.

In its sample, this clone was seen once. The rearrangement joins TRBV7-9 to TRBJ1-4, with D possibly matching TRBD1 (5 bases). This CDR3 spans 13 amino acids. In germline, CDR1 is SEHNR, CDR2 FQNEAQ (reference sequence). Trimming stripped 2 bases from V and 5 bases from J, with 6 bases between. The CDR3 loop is CASSLSGNEKLFF. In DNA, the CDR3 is TGTGCCAGCAGCTTATCAGGGAATGAAAAACTGTTTTTT. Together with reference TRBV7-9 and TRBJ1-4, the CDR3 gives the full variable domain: DTGVSQNPRHKITKRGQNVTFRCDPISEHNRLYWYRQTLGQGPEFLTYFQNEAQLEKSRLLSDRFSAERPKGSFSTLEIQRTEQGDSAMYLCASSLSGNEKLFFGSGTQLSVL.